This is a list of T cell receptor beta chains from one sample in a study of human T cells and chemical hapten exposure. One entry per CDR3 protein results from TCRdb running MiXCR on the RACE reads. Counted here are about 380,000 distinct CDR3 sequences, 5.1% occurring once; the ten biggest clones make up 2.6%. Sample: whole blood, taken in connection with sensitization to the hapten diphenylcyclopropenone (DPC). The receptors were gathered from a woman between 45 and 65 years old with alopecia areata. Some clones in this sample may be carry-over from other donors' samples. Each CDR3 is given with its conserved first and last residue. The order of the fields is V gene, D gene, J gene, CDR3 protein. The D gene is left open where the match is weak.

>TRBV29-1|NA|TRBJ1-5
CSVSQGQGSNQPQHF
>TRBV10-2|TRBD2|TRBJ2-3
CASSGASGRIDTQYF
>TRBV21-1|NA|TRBJ2-1
CASSKAGGLGQFF
>TRBV9|NA|TRBJ2-7
CASSAGDGRQERSEQYF
>TRBV6-1|NA|TRBJ2-3
CASSEVFDGADTQYF
>TRBV20-1|NA|TRBJ2-7
CSARDKWQSPYEQYF
>TRBV28|TRBD1|TRBJ1-5
CASSGDRFNQPQHF
>TRBV10-3|NA|TRBJ2-7
CATLNTTSYEQYF
>TRBV27|NA|TRBJ2-7
CATRGAGTYEQYF
>TRBV12-3/TRBV12-4|NA|TRBJ2-2
CASSLVGPGELFF
>TRBV5-4|NA|TRBJ2-7
CASSLGHLAAYEQYF
>TRBV6-2/TRBV6-3|NA|TRBJ2-1
CASIRSVSYNEQFF
>TRBV28|NA|TRBJ1-5
CASTVASNQPQHF
>TRBV11-2|NA|TRBJ2-2
CASSIKIPGHPSTGELFF
>TRBV6-2/TRBV6-3|NA|TRBJ2-5
CASSYSKVPGKTQYF
>TRBV12-3/TRBV12-4|TRBD2|TRBJ2-1
CASSSAGAPGNEQFF
>TRBV7-9|NA|TRBJ1-2
CASSLLGAEGGYTF
>TRBV7-8|NA|TRBJ1-1
CASSLSPGTLDTEAFF
>TRBV6-2/TRBV6-3|NA|TRBJ2-1
CASSYALALNEQFF
>TRBV20-1|TRBD2|TRBJ2-3
CSASSGGADGTDTQYF